This T cell receptor (beta chain) originates from a study of blood T cell repertoires in COVID-19. Study-level information: PBMCs, B-cell-depleted T cells, or T cells provided the cDNA or gDNA that made up the material.

Germline V gene lookup returns CDR1 MNHEY and CDR2 SVGAGI. Trimming left V 11 bases short and J 1 base short, with 8 bases between. The CDR3 runs to 11 residues. Method: immunoSEQ multiplex PCR; TCRdb's copy keeps in-frame clones and lacks some. Of roughly 140,000 clones in the sample, roughly 84% were seen once. Input material: peripheral blood. The clonotype originates from a human donor in a cohort sampled during active COVID-19. V gene TRBV6-5 combines with J gene TRBJ1-2; D not resolved. CDR3 amino acids: CASGVNYGYTF. The CDR3 nucleotides read TGTGCCTCCGGGGTTAACTATGGCTACACCTTC.